These 6 T cell receptor beta chains were all obtained from the same sample, sequenced in a study of blood T cell repertoires in COVID-19 (TCRdb year 2020). The library was obtained by the immunoSEQ multiplex PCR assay. Not all clones reach the TCRdb copy of this immuneACCESS table, which keeps in-frame sequences only. Checked studies attribute under half of the gap to unresolved V genes and leave the rest unexplained. Within this sample are around 270,000 clones, with roughly 89% of them counted one time only. About 0.8% of the sample rests with the top ten. Sequencing used peripheral blood. The receptors here all came from a man aged 25 to 40 with acute or convalescent COVID-19.

The genes are TRBV28 and TRBJ1-1; TRBD1 agrees at 8 bases. Germline V lookup: CDR1 MDHEN, CDR2 SYDVKM. V trimming: 4 bases; J trimming: 0 bases; junction bases outside the gene matches: 4. This CDR3 region has 15 residues. For the CDR3, the DNA is TGTGCCAGCAGTTCTCGACAGGGGCTGAACACTGAAGCTTTCTTT. It translates to CASSSRQGLNTEAFF. The variable domain in full, completed from reference TRBV28 and TRBJ1-1, reads DVKVTQSSRYLVKRTGEKVFLECVQDMDHENMFWYRQDPGLGLRLIYFSYDVKMKEKGDIPEGYSVSREKKERFSLILESASTNQTSMYLCASSSRQGLNTEAFFGQGTRLTVV.

V gene TRBV3-1 (or the pseudogene TRBV3-2) combines with J gene TRBJ2-5; D remains unclear. The V gene lost 4 bases and the J gene lost 5 bases, with 11 bases spanning the gap. The CDR3 is made up of 13 amino acids. Germline V gene lookup returns CDR1 LGHDT and CDR2 YNNKEL (reference sequence). CDR3 nucleotide sequence: TGTGCCAGCAGCCCTGCGAGCGCGGAGACCCAGTACTTC. Protein: CASSPASAETQYF.

The count of this clone is one. The chain's CDR3 is CASSRTEGKNIQYF. In DNA form, the CDR3 reads TGCGCCAGCAGCAGAACAGAAGGCAAAAACATTCAGTACTTC. The chain uses TRBV5-1 and TRBJ2-4, with D unresolved. The V gene's germline CDR1 is SGHRS and CDR2 YFSETQ. Between the trimmed V and J ends, which lost 4 bases and 3 bases, there was a span of 11 bases. CDR3 length: 14 residues.

The genes are TRBV27 and TRBJ2-7; D is perhaps TRBD2 (5 bases). V was cut by 3 bases and J by 4 bases, with 16 bases left in between. The CDR3 runs 15 residues. The germline V gene encodes CDR1 MNHEY and CDR2 SMNVEV (reference sequence). CDR3: CASSFPSASIYEQYF. For the CDR3, the DNA is TGTGCCAGCAGTTTTCCATCGGCTAGCATTTACGAGCAGTACTTC.

J is TRBJ1-5 and V is TRBV6-5, with D possibly being TRBD1 (5 bases). The ends were cut back, 1 base at V and 7 bases at J, with 11 bases in the middle. The germline V gene encodes CDR1 MNHEY and CDR2 SVGAGI. This CDR3 comprises 14 residues. The CDR3: CASSYYNAGQPQHF. CDR3 nucleotides: TGTGCCAGCAGTTACTATAATGCAGGGCAGCCCCAGCATTTT.

The chain links TRBV19 to TRBJ2-2; possibly TRBD1 for D (6 bases). The V gene lost 6 bases and the J gene lost 3 bases, with 20 bases spanning the gap. Germline lookup yields CDR1 LNHDA and CDR2 SQIVND (reference sequence). There are 17 residues in the CDR3. The CDR3 nucleotides are TGTGCCAGTAGCCCATCATTCGGGGCAGGGGACACCGGGGAGCTGTTTTTT. Translation gives CASSPSFGAGDTGELFF.